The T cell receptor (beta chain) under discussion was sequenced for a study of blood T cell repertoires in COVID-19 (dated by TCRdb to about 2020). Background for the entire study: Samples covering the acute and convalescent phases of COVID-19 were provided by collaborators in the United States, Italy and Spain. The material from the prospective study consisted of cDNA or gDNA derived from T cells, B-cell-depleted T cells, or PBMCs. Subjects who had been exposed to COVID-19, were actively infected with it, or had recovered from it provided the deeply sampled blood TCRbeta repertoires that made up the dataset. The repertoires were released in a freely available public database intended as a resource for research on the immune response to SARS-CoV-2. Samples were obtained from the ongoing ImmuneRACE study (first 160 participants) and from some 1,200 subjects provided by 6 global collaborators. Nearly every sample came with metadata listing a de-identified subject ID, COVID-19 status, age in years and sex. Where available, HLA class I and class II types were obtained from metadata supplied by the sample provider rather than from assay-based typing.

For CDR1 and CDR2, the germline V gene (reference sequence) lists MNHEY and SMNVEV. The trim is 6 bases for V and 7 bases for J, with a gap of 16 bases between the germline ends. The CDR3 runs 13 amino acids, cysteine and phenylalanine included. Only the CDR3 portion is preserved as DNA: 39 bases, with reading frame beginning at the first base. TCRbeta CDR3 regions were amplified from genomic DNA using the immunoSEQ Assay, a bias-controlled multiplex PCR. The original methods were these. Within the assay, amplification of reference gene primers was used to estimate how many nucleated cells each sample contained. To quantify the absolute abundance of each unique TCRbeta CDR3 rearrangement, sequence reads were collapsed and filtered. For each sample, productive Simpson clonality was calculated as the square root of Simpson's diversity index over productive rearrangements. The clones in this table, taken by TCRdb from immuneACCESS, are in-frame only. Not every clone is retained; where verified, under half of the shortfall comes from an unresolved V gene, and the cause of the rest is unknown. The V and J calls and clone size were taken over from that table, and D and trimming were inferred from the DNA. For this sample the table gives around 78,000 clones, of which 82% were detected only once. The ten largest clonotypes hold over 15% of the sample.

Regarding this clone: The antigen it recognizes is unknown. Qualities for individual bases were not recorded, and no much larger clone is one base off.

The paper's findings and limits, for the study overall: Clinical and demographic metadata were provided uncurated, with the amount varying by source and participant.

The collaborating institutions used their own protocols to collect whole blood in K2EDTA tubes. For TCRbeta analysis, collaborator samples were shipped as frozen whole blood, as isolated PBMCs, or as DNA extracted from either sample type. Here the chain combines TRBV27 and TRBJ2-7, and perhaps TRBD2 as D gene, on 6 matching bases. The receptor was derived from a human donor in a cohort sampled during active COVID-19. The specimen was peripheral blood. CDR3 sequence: CASSSTAAGEQYF. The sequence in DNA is TGTGCCAGCAGCTCTACAGCGGCGGGGGAGCAGTACTTC.